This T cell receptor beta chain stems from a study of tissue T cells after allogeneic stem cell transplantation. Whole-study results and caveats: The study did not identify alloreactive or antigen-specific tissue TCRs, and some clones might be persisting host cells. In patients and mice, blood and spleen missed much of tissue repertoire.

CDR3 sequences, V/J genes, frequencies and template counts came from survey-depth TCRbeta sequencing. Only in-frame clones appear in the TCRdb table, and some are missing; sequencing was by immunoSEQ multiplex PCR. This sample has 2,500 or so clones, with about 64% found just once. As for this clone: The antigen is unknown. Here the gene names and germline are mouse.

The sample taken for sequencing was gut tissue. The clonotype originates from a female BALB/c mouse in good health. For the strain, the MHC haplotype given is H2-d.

CDR3 DNA, as far as it was read: TGTGCCAGCAGTGTCGGACAAAACACAGAAGTCTTC. This sequence encodes CASSVGQNTEVF. The whole CDR3 protein reads CASSVGQNTEVFF. The chain combines TRBV13-3 with TRBJ1-1, with a weak D call TRBD1 (5 bases). Coverage ceases 1 residue before the CDR3 finishes, and the germline J gene fills in the end. V was cut by 3 bases and J by 1 base, with 7 bases left in between. Germline V gives CDR1 NNHDY, CDR2 SYVADS. The length of the CDR3 is 13 residues.